The clone carrying this T cell receptor beta chain showed up many times. The antigen is undetermined. TCR beta CDR3 regions were amplified from RNA. The TCR CDR3 first-round RT-PCR relied on the HTBI primer set. TCRdb called the multiplex PCR reads again in MiXCR, with one record for every CDR3 protein. The data contain hundreds of thousands of distinct CDR3 sequences, 11% to 15% of them singletons. The entry originates in a study of T cells in Graves' hyperthyroidism and ophthalmopathy. V was trimmed by 0 bases and J by 6 bases, leaving 10 bases between them. Germline assignment: CDR1 GTSNPN and CDR2 SVGIG (reference sequence). The CDR3 sequence is 13 residues long. Whole-study results and caveats: Peripheral blood also featured most of the thyroid clonotypes expanded above 0.001.

This chain uses TRBV30 with TRBJ2-3; D not resolved. The sequenced sample was blood. The TCR sequence derives from a woman aged 40-49 years with Graves' hyperthyroidism. The CDR3 loop reads CAWSVPPGDTQYF. Written as DNA, the CDR3 is TGTGCCTGGAGTGTACCACCGGGCGATACGCAGTATTTT.